The source of this TCR beta chain is a study of blood T cell repertoires in COVID-19. Germline CDR1 SGHAT, CDR2 FQNNGV. The J segment lost 5 bases and the V segment lost 4 bases, leaving 6 bases of the junction unmatched. The CDR3 extends over 15 amino acids. The method was immunoSEQ multiplex PCR; TCRdb's version includes in-frame clones alone and lacks a portion of them. The profile shows roughly 66,000 clones, roughly 84% of them singletons. Sequenced: peripheral blood. This TCR was sampled from a woman aged 60-75 years with acute or convalescent COVID-19. The rearrangement uses TRBV11-2 and TRBJ2-5; 11 nucleotides align to TRBD2. CDR3 sequence: CASSYIAGGDETQYF. The CDR3 bases are TGTGCCAGCAGCTATATAGCGGGGGGGGATGAGACCCAGTACTTC.